The next 19 T cell receptor beta chains were all read from a single sample in a study of regulatory T cells in long-lasting Graves disease (dated by TCRdb to the early 2020s). The label giving this sample's time point can be read as: newly diagnosed GD, antithyroid drugs for less than 3 months. For both TCR sequencing and RNA sequencing, RNA was extracted from PBMCs using TRIzol. Libraries came from multiplex PCR. Sequenced using an Illumina HiSeq 4000. To build TCR beta libraries, CDR3 regions were amplified by Arm-PCR using iRepertoire HTBI primers. The public reads were reprocessed in TCRdb via fastp at Q25 and MiXCR, keeping in-frame beta chains. One record per CDR3 amino acid sequence lists the most common genes and DNA. This sample holds roughly 560,000 distinct CDR3 sequences; around 15% were observed only once. In total, the top ten clones hold 20% to 25% of the sample. In addition, the sample was reused for a study of T cells in Graves' hyperthyroidism and ophthalmopathy.

The starting material was peripheral blood mononuclear cells (PBMCs), obtained at new diagnosis, from a patient treated with antithyroid drugs. These receptors were taken from a woman aged 40-65 years with Graves disease. Donor details come from another sample of the same person, matched by shared clones.

This clonotype came up many times. CDR3 residues: CASSLEGRPTDTQYF. The DNA for the CDR3 is TGCGCCAGCAGCTTGGAGGGGAGGCCCACAGATACGCAGTATTTT. The rearrangement uses TRBV5-1 and TRBJ2-3; a weak D match, TRBD2 (6 bases). The CDR3 is 15 residues long. In germline, CDR1 is SGHRS, CDR2 YFSETQ. V was trimmed by 0 bases and J by 2 bases, leaving 10 bases between them.

This clonotype has more than one count but fewer than ten. A much more abundant neighbour one base away suggests this may be a read error. The CDR3 carries no conserved terminal phenylalanine or tryptophan, so it likely arises from a read error. The genes are TRBV7-2 and TRBJ2-3; a weak D match, TRBD2 (6 bases). The germline V gene encodes CDR1 SGHTA and CDR2 FQGNSA. The CDR3 contains 15 residues. V lost 3 bases and J lost 2, with 12 bases in between. CDR3 DNA: TGTGCCAGCAGCTTCGCGGGACGGGTCACAGATACGCAGTATTCT. This encodes CASSFAGRVTDTQYS.

At least ten counts were recorded for this clonotype. The CDR3 sequence is CASSVSGTTYNEQFF. The CDR3 nucleotides are TGTGCCAGCAGTGTCTCCGGGACCACTTACAATGAGCAGTTCTTC. The chain employs TRBV6-1 and TRBJ2-1; D assignment may be TRBD1 or TRBD2 (5 bases each). CDR3 length equals 15 residues. Trimming left V 4 bases short and J 4 bases short, with 14 bases between. Germline lookup yields CDR1 MNHNS and CDR2 SASEGT.

This clonotype was recorded many times. This chain links TRBV30 with TRBJ1-1; D uncertain. V was cut by 5 bases and J by 2 bases, with 9 bases left in between. Germline V gene lookup returns CDR1 GTSNPN and CDR2 SVGIG (reference sequence). CDR3 length: 12 residues. The CDR3, as DNA: TGTGCCTGGCTACGGGCAAACACTGAAGCTTTCTTT. It encodes CAWLRANTEAFF. The full variable domain, in which reference TRBV30 and TRBJ1-1 provide the parts outside the CDR3, is SQTIHQWPATLVQPVGSPLSLECTVEGTSNPNLYWYRQAAGRGLQLLFYSVGIGQISSEVPQNLSASRPQDRQFILSSKKLLLSDSGFYLCAWLRANTEAFFGQGTRLTVV.

This clonotype was seen at least ten times. The chain couples TRBV6-1 to TRBJ2-5; 7 bases are shared with TRBD2. Germline V lookup: CDR1 MNHNS, CDR2 SASEGT. With V trimmed by 8 bases and J by 1 base, 4 bases remained unmatched. CDR3 length equals 13 residues. The CDR3 here is CASLSSGQETQYF. The CDR3 DNA reads as TGTGCCAGCCTCTCTAGCGGCCAAGAGACCCAGTACTTC.

The V call is TRBV5-1, the J call TRBJ1-1, with D perhaps matching TRBD1 (6 bases). CDR1 is SGHRS, CDR2 YFSETQ, per germline. Between the trimmed V and J ends, which lost 4 bases and 0 bases, there was a span of 10 bases. The CDR3 has 14 amino acids. The CDR3 DNA sequence: TGCGCCAGCAGCAAGGGGGGATTGAACACTGAAGCTTTCTTT. It yields the protein CASSKGGLNTEAFF.

This clonotype was counted ten times or more. V is TRBV20-1 and J is TRBJ2-5; the D is unclear. This CDR3 contains 12 residues. Germline loops: CDR1 DFQATT, CDR2 SNEGSKA (reference sequence). Trimming took 5 bases from V and 3 from J, leaving 10 bases between them. The CDR3 sequence is CSAVGSKETQYF. The CDR3 coding sequence is TGCAGTGCTGTAGGGTCTAAAGAGACCCAGTACTTC.

The chain combines TRBV24-1 with TRBJ2-2, with D hard to call. The CDR3 runs to 13 residues. Germline V lookup: CDR1 KGHDR, CDR2 SFDVKD. Trimming removed 4 bases from V and 6 bases from J, with 8 bases in between. The CDR3 loop is CATSEWVSGELFF. The CDR3 DNA reads TGTGCCACCAGTGAGTGGGTTTCCGGGGAGCTGTTTTTT.

This clonotype was counted ten times or more. V and J are TRBV19 and TRBJ1-1; D unclear. Trimming pared 4 bases from V and 1 base from J, leaving 7 bases between. CDR1 and CDR2 (germline): LNHDA, SQIVND (reference sequence). This CDR3 comprises 13 residues. The CDR3: CASSKDENTEAFF. In DNA, the CDR3 is TGTGCCAGTAGTAAAGATGAGAACACTGAAGCTTTCTTT.

This clonotype was counted only a few times. The V and J genes are TRBV20-1 and TRBJ1-5; the D is unclear. Germline CDR1 reads DFQATT; CDR2 reads SNEGSKA (reference sequence). Trimming shortened V by 0 bases and J by 7 bases, and 13 bases separated the two germline ends. The CDR3 is 14 amino acids. In DNA form, the CDR3 reads TGCAGTGCTAGAGACCCCCAGAGCGGGCAGCCCCAGCATTTT. Its translation is CSARDPQSGQPQHF.

Regarding this clonotype: A much larger clonotype is one base distant, so this may be a read error. V and J are TRBV6-5 and TRBJ2-7; 8 bases fit TRBD2. The CDR3 totals 15 residues. J gave up 1 base and V 4 bases, and 6 bases lay outside the gene matches. The germline V gene has CDR1 MNHEY and CDR2 SVGAGI. The CDR3 coding sequence is TGTGCCAGCAGTTGGACTAGCTGGCCTTCCTACGAGCAGTACTTC. This codes for CASSWTSWPSYEQYF.

This clonotype was picked up many times. The DNA for the CDR3 is TGTGCCAGCAGCTTAAACGGGGGTTACCTTGAGACCCAGTACTTC. Amino acid sequence: CASSLNGGYLETQYF. The rearrangement uses TRBV7-3 and TRBJ2-5; tentative D call: TRBD2 (6 bases). The CDR3 sequence is 15 residues long. Trimming took 1 base from V and 5 from J, leaving 14 bases between them. Germline V CDR1 and CDR2: SGHTA, FQGTGA.

The CDR3 region has the DNA TGTGCCAGTTCCGGTTACAGTAATGAAAAACTGTTTTTT. Its translation is CASSGYSNEKLFF. V usage is TRBV19 and J usage is TRBJ1-4; no reliable D call. V dropped 8 bases and J dropped 4 bases, with 11 bases sitting between them. Germline V lookup: CDR1 LNHDA, CDR2 SQIVND (reference sequence). The CDR3 consists of 13 residues.

This clonotype was seen at least ten times. The chain carries TRBV12-3 or TRBV12-4 and TRBJ2-1; D gene uncertain. The CDR3 sequence is 12 residues long. The V gene lost 3 bases and the J gene lost 9 bases, with 9 bases spanning the gap. CDR3 region: CASSFWRFEQFF. In nucleotides, the CDR3 is TGTGCCAGCAGTTTTTGGAGATTTGAGCAGTTCTTC.

Many counts were recorded for this clonotype. The rearrangement uses TRBV15 and TRBJ2-2; the D gene is possibly TRBD1 (5 bases). The CDR3 spans 15 residues. Germline V lookup: CDR1 LNHNV, CDR2 YYDKDF (reference sequence). Trimming pared 7 bases from V and 1 base from J, leaving 13 bases between. The CDR3 sequence is CATNMPGQNTGELFF. The DNA of the CDR3 is TGTGCCACCAACATGCCAGGACAGAACACCGGGGAGCTGTTTTTT.

Concerning this clonotype itself: A much larger clone is a single base away; this may be a read error. The chain carries TRBV7-8 and TRBJ1-6; D call uncertain. CDR3 length: 13 amino acids. The V gene's germline CDR1 is SGHVS and CDR2 FQNEAQ. CDR3 protein: CASSLGLTSPIHF. The CDR3 nucleotides are TGTGCCAGCAGCTTAGGGTTAACTTCACCCATCCACTTT. Looking up the rest from reference TRBV7-8 and TRBJ1-6 gives the full variable domain: GAGVSQSPRYKVAKRGQDVALRCDPISGHVSLFWYQQALGQGPEFLTYFQNEAQLDKSGLPSDRFFAERPEGSVSTLKIQRTQQEDSAVYLCASSLGLTSPIHFGNGTRLTVT.

J is TRBJ1-2 and V is TRBV7-9, with D possibly TRBD1 on 6 matching bases. V shed 3 bases and J shed 0 bases, with 17 bases lying between them. This CDR3 spans 17 amino acids. Germline V CDR1 and CDR2: SEHNR, FQNEAQ (reference sequence). The CDR3 DNA is TGTGCCAGCAGCTTCAGGGGCCGTCGTGAAGCTAACTATGGCTACACCTTC. It specifies CASSFRGRREANYGYTF.

This clonotype was observed many times. The chain is built from TRBV4-2 and TRBJ2-1; 9 nucleotides line up with TRBD2. With V trimmed by 0 bases and J by 7 bases, 7 bases remained unmatched. This CDR3 is 16 amino acids long. Germline CDR1 reads LGHNA; CDR2 reads YNFKEQ. Here the CDR3 DNA reads TGTGCCAGCAGCCAAGATGGGAGCGGGGGGTTTAATGAGCAGTTCTTC. Amino acid sequence: CASSQDGSGGFNEQFF.

This clonotype was recorded many times. The chain has TRBV7-3 and TRBJ2-3, with 14 bases matching TRBD2. CDR1 SGHTA and CDR2 FQGTGA come from the germline V gene. The CDR3 contains 16 residues. Trimming cost V 5 bases and J 3 bases; bases outside gene matches: 4. This CDR3 is CASSPGLAGVTDTQYF. CDR3 in DNA: TGTGCCAGCAGCCCGGGACTAGCGGGGGTGACAGATACGCAGTATTTT.